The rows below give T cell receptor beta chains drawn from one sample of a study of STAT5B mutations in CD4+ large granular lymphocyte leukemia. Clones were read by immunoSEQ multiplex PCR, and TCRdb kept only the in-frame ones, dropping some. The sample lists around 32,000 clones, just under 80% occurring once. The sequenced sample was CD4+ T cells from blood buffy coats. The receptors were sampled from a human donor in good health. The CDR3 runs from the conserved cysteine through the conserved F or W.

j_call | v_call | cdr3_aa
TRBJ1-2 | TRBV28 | CASSSSPTVENGYTF
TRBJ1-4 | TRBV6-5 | CASRPGTLNEKLFF
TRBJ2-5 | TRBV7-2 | CASSLGPKQETQYF
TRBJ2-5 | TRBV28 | CASSSPPRGQETQYF
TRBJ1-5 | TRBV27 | CASSLVGQNQPQHF
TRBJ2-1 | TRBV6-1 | CASSLTGEVSEQFF
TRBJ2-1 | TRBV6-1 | CAGGRDYYNEQFF
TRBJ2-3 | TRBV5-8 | CASSLGQGTSTDTQYF
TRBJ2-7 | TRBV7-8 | CASSSSGGAYEQYF
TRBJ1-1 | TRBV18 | CASSPSALGQGGHTEAFF
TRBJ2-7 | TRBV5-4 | CASSLGIGGLGEQYF
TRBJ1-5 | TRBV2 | CASSGRTGDNQPQHF
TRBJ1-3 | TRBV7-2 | CASSPRGQAGNTIYF
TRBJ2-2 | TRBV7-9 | CASSNQGGAGELFF
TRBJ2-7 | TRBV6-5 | CASSYSNRISSYEQYF
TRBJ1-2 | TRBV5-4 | CASSDPGQGVLGYTF
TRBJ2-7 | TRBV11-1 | CASSLWDDEQYF
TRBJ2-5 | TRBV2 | CASRKTSGGETQYF
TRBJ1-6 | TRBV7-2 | CASSLEGVDSPLHF
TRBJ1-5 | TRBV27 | CASSNYNNQPQHF
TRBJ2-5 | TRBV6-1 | CASRLSGGRETQYF
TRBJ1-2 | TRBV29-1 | CSVEEGGSIYGYTF
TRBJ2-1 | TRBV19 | CASRIPGGLNEQFF
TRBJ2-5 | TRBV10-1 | CASSERETAGSQETQYF
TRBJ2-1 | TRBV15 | CATSLAVSSYNEQFF
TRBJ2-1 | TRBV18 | CASSPPAGSGNEQFF
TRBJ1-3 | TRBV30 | CAWISPTANSGNTIYF
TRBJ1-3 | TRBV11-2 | CASSLSTGNTIYF
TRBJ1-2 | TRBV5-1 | CASSLDPGQGRRYGYTF
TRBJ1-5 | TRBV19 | CASSIDLRTNQPQHF
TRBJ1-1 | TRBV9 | CASSDMNTEAFF
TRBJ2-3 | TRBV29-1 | CSVGTPGGDTQYF
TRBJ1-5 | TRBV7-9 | CASSTGGSNQPQHF
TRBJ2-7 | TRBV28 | CASSRTGSYEQYF
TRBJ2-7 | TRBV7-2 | CASSLGTSGGAVEQYF
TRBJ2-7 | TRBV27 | CASRVRAGRLYEQYF
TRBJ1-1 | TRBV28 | CASSFPDREGEAFF
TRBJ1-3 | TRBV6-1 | CASSESMDGNTIYF